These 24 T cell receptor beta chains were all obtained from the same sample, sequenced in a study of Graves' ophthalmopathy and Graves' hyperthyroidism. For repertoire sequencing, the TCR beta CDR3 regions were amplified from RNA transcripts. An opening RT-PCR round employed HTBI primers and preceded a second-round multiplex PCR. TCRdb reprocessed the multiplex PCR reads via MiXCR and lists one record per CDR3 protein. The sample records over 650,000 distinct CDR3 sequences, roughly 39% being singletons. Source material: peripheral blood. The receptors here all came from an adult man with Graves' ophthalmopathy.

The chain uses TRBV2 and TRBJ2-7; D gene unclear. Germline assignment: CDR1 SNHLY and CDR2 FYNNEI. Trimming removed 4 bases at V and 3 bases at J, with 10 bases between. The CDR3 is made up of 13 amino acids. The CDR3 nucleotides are TGTGCCAGCAGTGGGGGTCTTAACTACGAGCAGTACTTC. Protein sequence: CASSGGLNYEQYF.

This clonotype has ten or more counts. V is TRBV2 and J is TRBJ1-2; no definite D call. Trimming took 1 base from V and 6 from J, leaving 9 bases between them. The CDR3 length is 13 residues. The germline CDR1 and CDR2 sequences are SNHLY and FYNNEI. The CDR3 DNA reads TGTGCCAGCAGTGAAGATCGCAGTGATGGCTACACCTTC. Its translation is CASSEDRSDGYTF.

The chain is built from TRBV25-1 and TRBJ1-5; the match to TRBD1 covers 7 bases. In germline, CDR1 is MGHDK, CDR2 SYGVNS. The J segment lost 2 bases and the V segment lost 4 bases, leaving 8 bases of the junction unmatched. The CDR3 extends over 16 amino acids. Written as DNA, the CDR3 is TGTGCCAGCAGTGCCATCGACAGGGTCGGCAATCAGCCCCAGCATTTT. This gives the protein CASSAIDRVGNQPQHF.

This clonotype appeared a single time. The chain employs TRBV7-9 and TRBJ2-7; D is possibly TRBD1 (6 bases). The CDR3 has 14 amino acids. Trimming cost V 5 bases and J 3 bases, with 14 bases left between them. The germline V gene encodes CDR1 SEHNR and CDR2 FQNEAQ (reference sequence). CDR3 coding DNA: TGTGCCAGCAGCCGGGACACTCCTCTCTACGAGCAGTACTTC. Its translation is CASSRDTPLYEQYF.

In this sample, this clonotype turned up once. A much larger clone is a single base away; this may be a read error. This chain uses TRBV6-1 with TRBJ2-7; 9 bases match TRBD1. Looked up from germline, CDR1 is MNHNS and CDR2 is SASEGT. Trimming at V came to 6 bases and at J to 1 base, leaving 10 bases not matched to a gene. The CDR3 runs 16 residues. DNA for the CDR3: TGTGCCAGCAGGGACAGGGGATTTGATCCGTCCTACGAGCAGTACTTC. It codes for CASRDRGFDPSYEQYF.

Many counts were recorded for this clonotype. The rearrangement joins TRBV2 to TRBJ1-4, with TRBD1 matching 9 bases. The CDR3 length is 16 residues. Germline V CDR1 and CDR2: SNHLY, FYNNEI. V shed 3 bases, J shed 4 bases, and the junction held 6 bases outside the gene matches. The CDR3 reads CASSDPGTGINEKLFF. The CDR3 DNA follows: TGTGCCAGCAGTGACCCCGGGACAGGGATTAATGAAAAACTGTTTTTT.

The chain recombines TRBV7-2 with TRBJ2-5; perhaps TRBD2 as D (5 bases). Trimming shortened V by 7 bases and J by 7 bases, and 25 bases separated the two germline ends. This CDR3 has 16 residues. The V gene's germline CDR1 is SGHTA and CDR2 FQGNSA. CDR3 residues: CASNTHPAGGLMTQYF. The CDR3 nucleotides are TGTGCCAGCAACACCCACCCTGCGGGCGGTCTAATGACCCAGTACTTC.

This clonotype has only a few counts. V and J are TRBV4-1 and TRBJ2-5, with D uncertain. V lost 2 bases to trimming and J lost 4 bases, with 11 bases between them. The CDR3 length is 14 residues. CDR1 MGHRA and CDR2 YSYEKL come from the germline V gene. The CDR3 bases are TGCGCCAGCAGCCAACCGGACGCAGGAGAGACCCAGTACTTC. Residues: CASSQPDAGETQYF.

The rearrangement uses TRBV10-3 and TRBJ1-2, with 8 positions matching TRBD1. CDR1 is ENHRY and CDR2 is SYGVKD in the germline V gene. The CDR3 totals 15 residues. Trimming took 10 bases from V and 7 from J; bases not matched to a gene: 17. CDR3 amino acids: CATKPSTGDLPGYTF. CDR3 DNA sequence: TGTGCCACCAAACCTTCGACAGGGGACCTTCCTGGCTACACCTTC.

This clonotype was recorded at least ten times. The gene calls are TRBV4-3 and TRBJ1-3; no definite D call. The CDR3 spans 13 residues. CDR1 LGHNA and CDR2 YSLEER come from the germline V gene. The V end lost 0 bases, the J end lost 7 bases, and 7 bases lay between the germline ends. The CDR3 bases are TGCGCCAGCAGCCAAGAGGTGCAGAACACCATATATTTT. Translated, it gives CASSQEVQNTIYF.

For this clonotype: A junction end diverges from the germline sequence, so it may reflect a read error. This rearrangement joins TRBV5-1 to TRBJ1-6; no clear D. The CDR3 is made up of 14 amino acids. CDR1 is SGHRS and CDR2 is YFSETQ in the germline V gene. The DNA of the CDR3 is TGCGCCAGCAGAGATAGGGATTATAATTCACCCCTCCGCTTT. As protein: CASRDRDYNSPLRF.

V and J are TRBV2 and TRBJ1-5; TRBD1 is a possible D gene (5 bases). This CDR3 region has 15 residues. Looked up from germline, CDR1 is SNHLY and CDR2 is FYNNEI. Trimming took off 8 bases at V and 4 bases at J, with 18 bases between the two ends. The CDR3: CASGSTGLRNQPQHF. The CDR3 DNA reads TGTGCCAGCGGGTCAACAGGTCTCAGAAATCAGCCCCAGCATTTT.

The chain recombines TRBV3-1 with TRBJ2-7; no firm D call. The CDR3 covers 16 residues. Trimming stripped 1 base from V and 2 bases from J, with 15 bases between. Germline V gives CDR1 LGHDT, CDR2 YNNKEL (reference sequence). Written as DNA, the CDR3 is TGTGCCAGCAGCCAAGGGCTTGATATTCCTGCCTACGAGCAGTACTTC. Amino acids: CASSQGLDIPAYEQYF.

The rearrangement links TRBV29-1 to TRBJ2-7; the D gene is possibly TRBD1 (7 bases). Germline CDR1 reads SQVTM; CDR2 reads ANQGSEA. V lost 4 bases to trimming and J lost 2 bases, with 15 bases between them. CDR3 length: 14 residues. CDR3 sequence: CSVGRGQGAYEQYF. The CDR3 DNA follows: TGCAGCGTTGGCCGGGGGCAGGGGGCCTACGAGCAGTACTTC.

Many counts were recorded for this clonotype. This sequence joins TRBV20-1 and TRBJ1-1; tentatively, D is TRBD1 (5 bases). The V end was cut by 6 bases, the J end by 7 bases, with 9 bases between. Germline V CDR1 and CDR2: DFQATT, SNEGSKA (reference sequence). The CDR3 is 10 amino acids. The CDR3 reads CSATDREAFF. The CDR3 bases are TGCAGTGCGACAGACCGTGAAGCTTTCTTT.

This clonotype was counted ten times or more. The CDR3 region has the DNA TGTGCCACCAGTGACCGAAGACTAGCCACCGGGGAGCTGTTTTTT. Amino acid sequence: CATSDRRLATGELFF. V usage is TRBV24-1 and J usage is TRBJ2-2; 7 bases match TRBD2. The CDR3 covers 15 residues. J lost 4 bases, V lost 4 bases, and 5 bases had no gene match. Germline CDR1 and CDR2: KGHDR and SFDVKD.

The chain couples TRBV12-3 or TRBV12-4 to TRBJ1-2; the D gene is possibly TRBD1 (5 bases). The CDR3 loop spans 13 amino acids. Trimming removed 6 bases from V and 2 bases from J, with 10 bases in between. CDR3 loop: CASRMTENYGYTF. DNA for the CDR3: TGTGCCAGCAGAATGACAGAGAACTATGGCTACACCTTC.

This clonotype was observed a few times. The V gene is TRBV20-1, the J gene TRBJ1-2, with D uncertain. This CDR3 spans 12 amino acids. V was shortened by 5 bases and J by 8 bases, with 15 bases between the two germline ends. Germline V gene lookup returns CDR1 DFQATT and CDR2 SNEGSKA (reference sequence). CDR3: CSAHAPRRGYTF. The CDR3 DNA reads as TGCAGTGCTCACGCCCCAAGGAGGGGCTACACCTTC.

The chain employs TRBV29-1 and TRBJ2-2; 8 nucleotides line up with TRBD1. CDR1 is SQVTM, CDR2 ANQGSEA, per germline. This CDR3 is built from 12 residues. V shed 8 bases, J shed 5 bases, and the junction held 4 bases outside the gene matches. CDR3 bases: TGCAGCCGGGACAGGCTTACCGGGGAGCTGTTTTTT. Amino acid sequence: CSRDRLTGELFF.

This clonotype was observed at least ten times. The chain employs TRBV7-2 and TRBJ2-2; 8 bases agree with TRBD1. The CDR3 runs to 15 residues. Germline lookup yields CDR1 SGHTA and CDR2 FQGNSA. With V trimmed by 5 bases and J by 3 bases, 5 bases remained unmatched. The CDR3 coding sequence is TGTGCCAGCAGCGTGGGACAGGTTGACACCGGGGAGCTGTTTTTT. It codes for CASSVGQVDTGELFF.

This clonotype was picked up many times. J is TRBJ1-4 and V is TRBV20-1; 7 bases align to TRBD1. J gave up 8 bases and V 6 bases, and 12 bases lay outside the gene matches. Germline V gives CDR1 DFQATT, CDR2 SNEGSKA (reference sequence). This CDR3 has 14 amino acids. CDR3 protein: CSAEKTGQREKLFF. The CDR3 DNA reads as TGCAGTGCGGAAAAGACAGGGCAACGAGAAAAACTGTTTTTT.

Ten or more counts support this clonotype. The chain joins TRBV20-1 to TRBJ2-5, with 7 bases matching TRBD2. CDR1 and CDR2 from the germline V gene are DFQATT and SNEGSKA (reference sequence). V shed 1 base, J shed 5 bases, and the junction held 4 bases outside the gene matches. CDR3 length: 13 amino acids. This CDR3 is CSARAGGYETQYF. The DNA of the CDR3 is TGCAGTGCTAGAGCGGGAGGTTATGAGACCCAGTACTTC.

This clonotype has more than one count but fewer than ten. CDR3 protein: CASSNPETSPEKLFF. CDR3 DNA sequence: TGTGCCAGCAGTAACCCCGAGACATCTCCTGAAAAACTGTTTTTT. The chain carries TRBV2 and TRBJ1-4; D unclear. The germline V gene has CDR1 SNHLY and CDR2 FYNNEI. Trimming left V 5 bases short and J 7 bases short, with 17 bases between. The CDR3 loop spans 15 amino acids. Variable domain in full (rest from reference TRBV2 and TRBJ1-4): EPEVTQTPSHQVTQMGQEVILRCVPISNHLYFYWYRQILGQKVEFLVSFYNNEISEKSEIFDDQFSVERPDGSNFTLKIRSTKLEDSAMYFCASSNPETSPEKLFFGSGTQLSVL.

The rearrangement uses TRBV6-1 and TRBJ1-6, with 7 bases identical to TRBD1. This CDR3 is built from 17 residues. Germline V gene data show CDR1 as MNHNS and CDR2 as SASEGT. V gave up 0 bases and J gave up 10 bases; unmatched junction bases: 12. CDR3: CASSEALSGGFKSPLHF. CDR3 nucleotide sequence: TGTGCCAGCAGTGAAGCGTTGTCAGGGGGGTTCAAATCACCCCTCCACTTT.